These 7 T cell receptor beta chains share one sample of origin, sequenced in a study of OX40 agonist ivuxolimab in advanced cancers. The repertoire was sequenced with immunoSEQ multiplex PCR; TCRdb's copy has only in-frame clones and lacks some. The profile shows more than 15,000 clones, roughly four fifths of them singletons. The specimen was CD4+ or CD8+ T cells sorted from blood, collected in a trial of the OX40 agonist ivuxolimab. Receptors originate from an adult with an advanced solid tumor such as melanoma, head and neck, liver or kidney cancer.

The CDR3 loop is CASSQAVLAQGEQYF. CDR3 in DNA: TGCGCCAGCAGCCAAGCTGTCCTAGCGCAGGGCGAGCAGTACTTC. The V gene is TRBV4-3, the J gene TRBJ2-7; D perhaps matches TRBD2 (6 bases). The CDR3 loop spans 15 amino acids. The germline V gene has CDR1 LGHNA and CDR2 YSLEER. V lost 1 base and J lost 6, with 16 bases in between.

The chain couples TRBV28 to TRBJ2-3; TRBD1 matches 9 bases. This CDR3 is built from 16 residues. CDR1 and CDR2 (germline): MDHEN, SYDVKM. V gave up 6 bases and J gave up 0 bases; unmatched junction bases: 7. CDR3 nucleotide sequence: TGTGCCAGCAGCCTCAACAGGGGGCAAAGCACAGATACGCAGTATTTT. The encoded protein is CASSLNRGQSTDTQYF.

V gene TRBV5-5 combines with J gene TRBJ1-4; 8 bases are shared with TRBD1. Losses at the gene ends were 5 bases for V and 3 bases for J; bases not matched to a gene: 3. The V gene's germline CDR1 is SGHKS and CDR2 YYEKEE (reference sequence). The CDR3 runs to 14 residues. The CDR3 region is CASSSTGANEKLFF. CDR3 nucleotides: TGTGCCAGCAGTTCGACAGGGGCTAATGAAAAACTGTTTTTT.

Points on this clone: Other DNA sequences in this specimen translate into the identical CDR3. The V gene is TRBV10-3, the J gene TRBJ2-6; D is tentatively TRBD1 or TRBD2 (5 bases each). Between the trimmed V and J ends, which lost 2 bases and 2 bases, there was a span of 10 bases. The CDR3 length is 16 residues. CDR1 is ENHRY and CDR2 is SYGVKD in the germline V gene. The CDR3, as DNA: TGTGCCATCAGTGAGCTGGGGGTAACTGGGGCCAACGTCCTGACTTTC. Translated: CAISELGVTGANVLTF.

This clone was observed a handful of times. The chain recombines TRBV11-2 with TRBJ2-2; TRBD2 matches 12 bases. V lost 3 bases, J lost 5 bases, and 7 bases stayed unmatched. The V gene's germline CDR1 is SGHAT and CDR2 FQNNGV. There are 17 residues in the CDR3. The CDR3 DNA is TGTGCCAGCAGCTTTCCTAGCGGGAGGGCCCGTACCGGGGAGCTGTTTTTT. This sequence encodes CASSFPSGRARTGELFF.

The chain links TRBV7-9 to TRBJ2-7, with D tentatively TRBD2 (5 bases). Germline CDR1 reads SEHNR; CDR2 reads FQNEAQ (reference sequence). The CDR3 runs to 13 residues. Between the trimmed V and J ends, which lost 4 bases and 2 bases, there was a span of 9 bases. CDR3 residues: CASSSGLTYEQYF. As DNA, the CDR3 is TGTGCCAGCAGCTCTGGACTGACCTACGAGCAGTACTTC. Full variable domain (remainder filled in from reference TRBV7-9 and TRBJ2-7): DTGVSQNPRHKITKRGQNVTFRCDPISEHNRLYWYRQTLGQGPEFLTYFQNEAQLEKSRLLSDRFSAERPKGSFSTLEIQRTEQGDSAMYLCASSSGLTYEQYFGPGTRLTVT.

Only one count was recorded for this clone. This chain joins TRBV9 and TRBJ2-2; no firm D call. The CDR3 consists of 12 residues. The germline V and J ends were trimmed by 1 base and 2 bases, with 0 bases remaining between them. CDR1 is SGDLS and CDR2 is YYNGEE in the germline V gene. The CDR3 spells CASSVNTGELFF. CDR3 coding DNA: TGTGCCAGCAGCGTAAACACCGGGGAGCTGTTTTTT.